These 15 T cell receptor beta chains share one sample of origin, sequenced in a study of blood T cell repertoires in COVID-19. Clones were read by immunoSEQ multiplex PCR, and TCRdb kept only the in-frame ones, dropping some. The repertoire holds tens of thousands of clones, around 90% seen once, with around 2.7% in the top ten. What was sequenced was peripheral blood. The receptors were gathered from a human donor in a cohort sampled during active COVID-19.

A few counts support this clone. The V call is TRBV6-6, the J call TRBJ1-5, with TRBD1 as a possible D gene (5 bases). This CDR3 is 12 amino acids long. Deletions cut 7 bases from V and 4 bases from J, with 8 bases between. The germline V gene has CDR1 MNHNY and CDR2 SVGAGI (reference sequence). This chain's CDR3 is CASKDRNQPQHF. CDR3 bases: TGTGCCAGCAAAGACAGAAATCAGCCCCAGCATTTT.

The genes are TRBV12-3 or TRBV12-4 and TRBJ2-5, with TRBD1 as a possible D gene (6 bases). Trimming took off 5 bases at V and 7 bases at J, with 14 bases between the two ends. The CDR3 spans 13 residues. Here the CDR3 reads CASSLQGPGTQYF. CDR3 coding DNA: TGTGCCAGCAGTCTTCAGGGGCCAGGGACCCAGTACTTC.

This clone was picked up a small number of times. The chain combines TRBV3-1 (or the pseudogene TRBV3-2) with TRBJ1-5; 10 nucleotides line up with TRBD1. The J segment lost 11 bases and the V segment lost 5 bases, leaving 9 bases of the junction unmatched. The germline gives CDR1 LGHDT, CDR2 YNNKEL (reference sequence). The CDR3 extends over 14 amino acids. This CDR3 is CASSLGQGIGAQHF. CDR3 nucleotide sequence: TGTGCCAGCAGCTTGGGACAGGGGATAGGGGCCCAGCATTTT.

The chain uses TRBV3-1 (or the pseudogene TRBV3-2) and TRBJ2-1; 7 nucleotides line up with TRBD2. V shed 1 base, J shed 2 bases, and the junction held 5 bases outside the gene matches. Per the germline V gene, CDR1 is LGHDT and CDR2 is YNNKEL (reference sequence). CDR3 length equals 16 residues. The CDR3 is CASSQGTRFTYNEQFF. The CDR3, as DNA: TGTGCCAGCAGCCAAGGGACTAGGTTCACCTACAATGAGCAGTTCTTC.

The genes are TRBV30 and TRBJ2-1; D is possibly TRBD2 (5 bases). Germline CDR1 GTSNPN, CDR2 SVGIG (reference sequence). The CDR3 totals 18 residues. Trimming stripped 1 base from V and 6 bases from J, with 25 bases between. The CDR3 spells CAWSDSTRGIMGANEQFF. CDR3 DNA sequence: TGTGCCTGGAGTGACTCCACCCGAGGGATCATGGGCGCCAATGAGCAGTTCTTC.

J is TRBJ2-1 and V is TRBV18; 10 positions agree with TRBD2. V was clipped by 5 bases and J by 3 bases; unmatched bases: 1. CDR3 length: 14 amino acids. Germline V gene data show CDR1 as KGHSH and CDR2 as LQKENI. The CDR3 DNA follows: TGTGCCAGCTCAAGACTAGCGGGCTACAATGAGCAGTTCTTC. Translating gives CASSRLAGYNEQFF.

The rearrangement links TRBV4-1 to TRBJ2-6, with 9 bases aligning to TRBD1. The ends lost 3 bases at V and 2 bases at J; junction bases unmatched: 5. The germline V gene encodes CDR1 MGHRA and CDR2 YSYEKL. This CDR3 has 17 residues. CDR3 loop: CASSHEWDRAGANVLTF. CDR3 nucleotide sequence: TGCGCCAGCAGCCATGAATGGGACAGGGCTGGGGCCAACGTCCTGACTTTC.

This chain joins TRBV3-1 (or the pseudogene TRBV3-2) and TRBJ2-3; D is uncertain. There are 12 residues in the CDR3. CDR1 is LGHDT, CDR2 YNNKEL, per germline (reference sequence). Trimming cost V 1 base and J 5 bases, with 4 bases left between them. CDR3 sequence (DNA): TGTGCCAGCAGCCAAGTTCAAGATACGCAGTATTTT. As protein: CASSQVQDTQYF.

The CDR3 spells CASSTTGGGGNTIYF. The CDR3 nucleotides read TGTGCCAGCAGCACAACAGGGGGCGGTGGAAACACCATATATTTT. The chain recombines TRBV7-2 with TRBJ1-3; 9 nucleotides match TRBD1. This CDR3 has 15 amino acids. Per germline, CDR1 SGHTA and CDR2 FQGNSA. Trimming at V came to 5 bases and at J to 3 bases, leaving 5 bases not matched to a gene.

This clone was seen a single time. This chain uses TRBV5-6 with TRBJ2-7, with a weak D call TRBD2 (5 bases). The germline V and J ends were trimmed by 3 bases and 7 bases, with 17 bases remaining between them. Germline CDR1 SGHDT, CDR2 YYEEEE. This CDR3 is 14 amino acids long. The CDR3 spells CASSSTGNPGEQYF. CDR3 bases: TGTGCCAGCAGCTCGACCGGGAACCCCGGGGAGCAGTACTTC.

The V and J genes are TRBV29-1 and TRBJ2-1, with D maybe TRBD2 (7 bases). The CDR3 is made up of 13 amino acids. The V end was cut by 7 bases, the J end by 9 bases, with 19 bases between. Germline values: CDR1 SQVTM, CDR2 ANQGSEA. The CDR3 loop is CSAPLGGQLEQFF. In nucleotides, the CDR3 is TGCAGCGCACCCTTGGGGGGGCAGCTTGAGCAGTTCTTC.

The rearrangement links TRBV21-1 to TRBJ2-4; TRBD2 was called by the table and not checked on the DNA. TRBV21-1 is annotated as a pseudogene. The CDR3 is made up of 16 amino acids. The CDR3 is CASSKETSPAKNIQYF. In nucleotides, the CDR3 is TGTGCCAGCAGCAAAGAAACTAGCCCGGCCAAAAACATTCAGTACTTC.

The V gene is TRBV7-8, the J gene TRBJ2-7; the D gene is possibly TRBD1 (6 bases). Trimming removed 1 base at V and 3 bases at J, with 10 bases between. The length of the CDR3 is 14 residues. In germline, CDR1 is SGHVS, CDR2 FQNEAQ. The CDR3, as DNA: TGTGCCAGCAGCTTAGGGACAGAAAACTACGAGCAGTACTTC. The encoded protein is CASSLGTENYEQYF.

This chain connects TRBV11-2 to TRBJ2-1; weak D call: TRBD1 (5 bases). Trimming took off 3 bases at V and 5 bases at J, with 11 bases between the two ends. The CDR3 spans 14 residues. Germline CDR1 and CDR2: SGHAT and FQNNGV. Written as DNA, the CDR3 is TGTGCCAGCAGCTTTTTTGTAGGGGACAATGAGCAGTTCTTC. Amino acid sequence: CASSFFVGDNEQFF.

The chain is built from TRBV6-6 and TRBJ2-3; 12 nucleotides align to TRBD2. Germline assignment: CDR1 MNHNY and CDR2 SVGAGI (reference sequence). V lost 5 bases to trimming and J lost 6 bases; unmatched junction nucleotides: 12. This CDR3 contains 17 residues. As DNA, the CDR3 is TGTGCCAGCAGTCCCCTTGGACTAGCGGGGACCAGGGATACGCAGTATTTT. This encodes CASSPLGLAGTRDTQYF.